Described below is a single T cell receptor beta chain sequence and its context. No cognate antigen has been identified for it. No much larger clonotype is one base removed from it; base qualities were not supplied. This sample is part of a study of patients and donors after allogeneic stem cell transplantation (dated by TCRdb to about 2020). CDR1 SGHRS and CDR2 YFSETQ were looked up in the germline V gene. V is pared back by 4 bases and J by 5 bases, with 19 bases lying between the germline termini. Inclusive of the bounding cysteine and phenylalanine, the CDR3 is 15 residues long. The CDR3 DNA has 45 bases and is translated from base 1. Libraries were made using RT-PCR. The data were produced on a NextSeq 550. TCRdb applied fastp at Q25 and MiXCR to the public reads, then kept only in-frame beta chains. Rows matching on CDR3 protein sequence are summarized as one entry with the most common DNA and genes. This sample has about a million distinct CDR3 sequences in its table, and about a sixth of those were observed once. Roughly 6% of the sample rests with the top ten.

The material sequenced was blood, either unsorted or a sorted T cell fraction (not recorded which). The rearrangement joined TRBV5-1 to TRBJ2-7; the D region may be TRBD1 or TRBD2, each matching 5 bases equally. The source is a human donor who was either an allogeneic HSCT recipient or a stem cell or donor lymphocyte infusion donor (not recorded which). It is not recorded whose cells these are; they may come from a transplant donor. The bases read TGCGCCAGCAGCCCTCTGGGGACGGGCCGGGACGAGCAGTACTTC. The encoded protein is CASSPLGTGRDEQYF.